This T cell receptor (beta chain) was profiled in a study of blood T cell repertoires in COVID-19. In the study overall: Samples taken during acute and convalescent COVID-19 were collected in the United States, Italy and Spain. Nucleic acid was either cDNA or gDNA, and it came from T cells, B-cell-depleted T cells, or PBMCs.

The CDR3 has 17 amino acids. V gave up 0 bases and J gave up 5 bases; unmatched junction bases: 7. The germline V gene encodes CDR1 SGHRS and CDR2 YFSETQ. Original methodology: Estimated nucleated cell counts came from reference gene primer amplification. Produced via immunoSEQ multiplex PCR; TCRdb's table is partial and in-frame only. V and J calls and clone size are those listed in that table; D and trimming were worked out from the DNA. The sample consists of 360,000 or so clones, nearly 90% of them appearing once. This sequence originates from a man aged 18 to 29 with active or convalescent COVID-19. Sequenced sample: peripheral blood. The V and J genes are TRBV5-1 and TRBJ2-1; TRBD2 agrees at 11 bases. The CDR3 region is CASSLAPGLAGDNEQFF. The CDR3, as DNA: TGCGCCAGCAGCTTGGCCCCTGGACTAGCGGGTGACAATGAGCAGTTCTTC.